The rows below give T cell receptor beta chains drawn from one sample of a study of Ad26.COV2.S vaccination and SARS-CoV-2 variants. TCRdb's copy holds only in-frame clones and misses some; the assay was immunoSEQ multiplex PCR. The sample contains some 370,000 clones, 80% to 90% of which appear only once. Source: peripheral blood, taken in a trial of Ad26.COV2.S vaccine versus placebo. The receptor set was obtained from a person aged 18 to 65 who received the Ad26.COV2.S COVID-19 vaccine or a placebo. The CDR3 runs from the conserved cysteine through the conserved F or W. The D gene is left open where the match is weak. Only part of the rows carry a size: once, few, many, or a class if the clone is expanded.

len | j_gene | abundance | v_gene | d_gene | CDR3aa | CDR3nt
17 | TRBJ1-1 | . | TRBV5-6 | TRBD1 | CASSLGWTGVKNTEAFF | TGTGCCAGCAGCTTGGGGTGGACAGGGGTAAAGAACACTGAAGCTTTCTTT
14 | TRBJ2-7 | few | TRBV6-5 | . | CASRLGRLMDEQYF | TGTGCCAGCAGACTGGGACGGCTCATGGACGAGCAGTACTTC
15 | TRBJ2-7 | . | TRBV4-1 | . | CASSSPDGTAYEQYF | TGCGCCAGCAGCAGTCCCGACGGCACCGCCTACGAGCAGTACTTC
12 | TRBJ2-7 | . | TRBV3-1/TRBV3-2 | . | CASSQEWSEQYF | TGTGCCAGCAGCCAAGAATGGAGCGAGCAGTACTTC
14 | TRBJ1-4 | . | TRBV15 | . | CATSRAGGGEKLFF | TGTGCCACCAGCAGAGCCGGGGGGGGTGAAAAACTGTTTTTT
14 | TRBJ1-6 | few | TRBV18 | . | CASSPDRKNSPLHF | TGTGCCAGCTCACCCGACAGGAAGAATTCACCCCTCCACTTT
15 | TRBJ2-1 | . | TRBV7-3 | TRBD2 | CASSLGLAGYNEQFF | TGTGCCAGCAGCCTAGGACTAGCGGGGTACAATGAGCAGTTCTTC
14 | TRBJ2-6 | . | TRBV5-1 | . | CASSLVGETNVLTF | TGCGCCAGCAGCTTGGTAGGGGAAACGAACGTCCTGACTTTC
14 | TRBJ1-2 | . | TRBV5-1 | . | CASSLAREDYGYTF | TGCGCCAGCAGCTTGGCCAGGGAGGACTATGGCTACACCTTC
11 | TRBJ1-1 | . | TRBV4-1 | . | CASSRGTEAFF | TGCGCCAGCAGCCGAGGGACTGAAGCTTTCTTT
15 | TRBJ2-7 | . | TRBV6-6 | . | CASSYRGPSSYEQYF | TGTGCCAGCAGTTACAGGGGCCCTAGCTCCTACGAGCAGTACTTC
17 | TRBJ2-1 | . | TRBV15 | . | CATSRERQSLSYNEQFF | TGTGCCACCAGCAGAGAGCGTCAGTCCCTTTCCTACAATGAGCAGTTCTTC
13 | TRBJ2-2 | . | TRBV5-1 | . | CASSLVGVGELFF | TGCGCCAGCAGCTTGGTCGGAGTCGGGGAGCTGTTTTTT
14 | TRBJ1-2 | . | TRBV4-1 | . | CASSQPGRRYGYTF | TGCGCCAGCAGCCAACCGGGACGGCGATATGGCTACACCTTC
12 | TRBJ1-1 | . | TRBV29-1 | . | CSAGGPWGEAFF | TGCAGCGCTGGCGGGCCATGGGGTGAAGCTTTCTTT
14 | TRBJ2-6 | . | TRBV2 | . | CASSLPTGANVLTF | TGTGCCAGCAGTCTACCTACTGGGGCCAACGTCCTGACTTTC
16 | TRBJ1-2 | . | TRBV3-1/TRBV3-2 | TRBD1 | CASSQGWTGFGYGYTF | TGTGCCAGCAGCCAGGGGTGGACAGGGTTCGGCTATGGCTACACCTTC
11 | TRBJ1-1 | few | TRBV6-5 | . | CASRGDTEAFF | TGTGCCAGCCGGGGCGACACTGAAGCTTTCTTT
16 | TRBJ1-6 | . | TRBV5-4 | TRBD1 | CASSLDRGHYNSPLHF | TGTGCCAGCAGCTTGGACAGGGGGCATTATAATTCACCCCTCCACTTT
15 | TRBJ2-4 | . | TRBV13 | . | CASSPSLGAKNIQYF | TGTGCCAGCAGCCCTTCGTTGGGGGCCAAAAACATTCAGTACTTC
12 | TRBJ1-1 | once | TRBV29-1 | . | CSVRWGDNEAFF | TGCAGCGTCCGGTGGGGAGATAATGAAGCTTTCTTT
15 | TRBJ2-1 | . | TRBV24-1 | TRBD1 | CATSDVGQGGNEQFF | TGTGCCACCAGTGACGTGGGACAGGGAGGGAATGAGCAGTTCTTC
15 | TRBJ2-7 | once | TRBV9 | TRBD2 | CASSPVSGEINEQYF | TGTGCCAGCAGCCCCGTTAGCGGGGAGATTAACGAGCAGTACTTC
15 | TRBJ2-7 | once | TRBV12-5 | . | CASGLSERFAYEQYF | TGTGCTAGTGGTTTGAGTGAGCGGTTCGCCTACGAGCAGTACTTC
15 | TRBJ1-6 | . | TRBV28 | . | CASRPRFSVGSPLHF | TGTGCCAGCAGACCCCGGTTCTCGGTCGGATCACCCCTCCACTTT
11 | TRBJ1-1 | . | TRBV12-3/TRBV12-4 | . | CASSFGGTAFF | TGTGCCAGCAGTTTCGGTGGTACGGCTTTCTTT
14 | TRBJ2-1 | . | TRBV30 | . | CAWSVGLAYNEQFF | TGTGCCTGGAGTGTAGGGCTGGCTTACAATGAGCAGTTCTTC
14 | TRBJ1-1 | . | TRBV6-6 | . | CASSPFGDGTEAFF | TGTGCCAGCAGCCCGTTTGGGGACGGCACTGAAGCTTTCTTT
15 | TRBJ2-1 | . | TRBV6-2/TRBV6-3 | TRBD1 | CASSKGTGEYNEQFF | TGTGCCAGCAGCAAAGGGACAGGGGAGTACAATGAGCAGTTCTTC
15 | TRBJ1-2 | once | TRBV7-2 | . | CASSLAGMGYDGYTF | TGTGCCAGCAGCTTAGCTGGGATGGGCTACGATGGCTACACCTTC
14 | TRBJ1-2 | many | TRBV14 | . | CASSQRAQGYGYTF | TGTGCCAGCAGCCAAAGGGCCCAGGGCTATGGCTACACCTTC
18 | TRBJ2-7 | . | TRBV15 | . | CATSPPDSGAENNYEQYF | TGTGCCACCAGCCCGCCCGATTCCGGGGCCGAAAACAACTACGAGCAGTACTTC
15 | TRBJ2-5 | . | TRBV11-3 | TRBD1 | CASSLGRQGGETQYF | TGTGCCAGCAGCTTAGGCAGACAGGGTGGAGAGACCCAGTACTTC
15 | TRBJ2-7 | . | TRBV27 | . | CASSWASPRVYEQYF | TGTGCCAGCAGTTGGGCGTCACCTAGGGTCTACGAGCAGTACTTC
16 | TRBJ2-1 | . | TRBV11-1 | TRBD2 | CASSPPGLARTNEQFF | TGTGCCAGCAGCCCACCTGGACTAGCGAGGACCAATGAGCAGTTCTTC
15 | TRBJ2-7 | once | TRBV21-1 | . | CASSKRAGCGDEQYF | TGTGCCAGCAGCAAACGGGCAGGGTGTGGTGACGAGCAGTACTTC
16 | TRBJ2-1 | . | TRBV9 | TRBD2 | CASSVTAGVYYNEQFF | TGTGCCAGCAGCGTGACAGCGGGGGTATACTACAATGAGCAGTTCTTC
14 | TRBJ2-4 | . | TRBV6-4 | . | CASPSGHPGHIQYF | TGTGCCAGTCCCTCGGGGCATCCGGGGCACATTCAGTACTTC
15 | TRBJ1-2 | . | TRBV5-1 | . | CASSLGTLPNYGYTF | TGCGCCAGCAGCTTGGGGACTTTACCTAACTATGGCTACACCTTC
19 | TRBJ2-2 | . | TRBV19 | . | CASSTTGGWLAGNTGELFF | TGTGCCAGTAGTACGACAGGGGGTTGGCTAGCGGGGAACACCGGGGAGCTGTTTTTT
12 | TRBJ2-1 | . | TRBV28 | . | CASSQSYNEQFF | TGTGCCAGCAGTCAGAGTTACAATGAGCAGTTCTTC
15 | TRBJ1-1 | . | TRBV6-5 | TRBD1 | CASSYSGHQGARAFF | TGTGCCAGCAGTTACTCGGGGCACCAGGGGGCCAGGGCTTTCTTT
17 | TRBJ2-1 | few | TRBV7-9 | TRBD2 | CASSARLAGATYNEQFF | TGTGCCAGCAGCGCCCGACTAGCGGGGGCCACCTACAATGAGCAGTTCTTC
15 | TRBJ1-5 | . | TRBV3-1/TRBV3-2 | . | CASSRNLDSNQPQHF | TGTGCCAGCTCCAGAAACCTGGATAGCAATCAGCCCCAGCATTTT
15 | TRBJ2-7 | . | TRBV19 | . | CASSPLLVVWREQYF | TGTGCCAGTAGCCCTCTTTTGGTCGTTTGGCGCGAGCAGTACTTC
15 | TRBJ1-3 | . | TRBV19 | . | CASSILADSGNTIYF | TGTGCCAGTAGTATTCTGGCCGACTCTGGAAACACCATATATTTT
19 | TRBJ2-2 | . | TRBV3-1/TRBV3-2 | TRBD2 | CASSPLPGTSGYNTGELFF | TGTGCCAGCAGCCCGTTGCCCGGTACTAGCGGATATAACACCGGGGAGCTGTTTTTT
14 | TRBJ1-2 | . | TRBV4-3 | . | CASSQDLTGFGYTF | TGCGCCAGCAGCCAAGATCTTACAGGGTTTGGCTACACCTTC
12 | TRBJ2-7 | . | TRBV2 | . | CASRRSSYEQYF | TGTGCCAGTAGACGAAGCTCCTACGAGCAGTACTTC
16 | TRBJ1-3 | . | TRBV4-1 | TRBD1 | CASSQPGQGKGNTIYF | TGCGCCAGCAGCCAACCCGGACAGGGTAAAGGAAACACCATATATTTT
12 | TRBJ2-7 | few | TRBV6-2/TRBV6-3 | . | CASSQRGYEQYF | TGTGCCAGCAGTCAAAGGGGCTACGAGCAGTACTTC
16 | TRBJ1-1 | . | TRBV5-5 | . | CASSLGGPGERAEAFF | TGTGCCAGCAGCTTGGGAGGGCCTGGGGAGAGGGCTGAAGCTTTCTTT
15 | TRBJ1-3 | . | TRBV7-8 | . | CASSRVTGNGNTIYF | TGTGCCAGCAGCCGGGTTACAGGGAACGGAAACACCATATATTTT
17 | TRBJ1-1 | . | TRBV24-1 | . | CATSPSTGASGNTEAFF | TGTGCCACCAGCCCGTCCACAGGCGCCTCGGGGAACACTGAAGCTTTCTTT
14 | TRBJ1-1 | . | TRBV13 | . | CASSSPLHNTEAFF | TGTGCCAGCAGCTCCCCTCTACACAACACTGAAGCTTTCTTT
17 | TRBJ1-3 | . | TRBV5-5 | TRBD1 | CASSPRGQELGGNTIYF | TGTGCCAGCAGCCCCCGGGGACAGGAATTAGGTGGAAACACCATATATTTT
16 | TRBJ2-2 | . | TRBV9 | TRBD2 | CASSVGLAANTGELFF | TGTGCCAGCAGCGTAGGACTAGCGGCGAACACCGGGGAGCTGTTTTTT
13 | TRBJ1-5 | . | TRBV5-1 | . | CASSWDFNQPQHF | TGCGCCAGCAGCTGGGATTTCAATCAGCCCCAGCATTTT